What follows are 22 T cell receptor beta chains derived from one specimen sequenced in a study of T cell repertoires in cytomegalovirus infection. TCRdb re-called the reads with MiXCR, one entry per CDR3 protein. Here the sample spans around 300,000 distinct CDR3 sequences, approximately 22% being singletons. Their recognized antigens are unknown. Sequenced here: cultured PBMCs, sampled from culture after CMV antigen stimulation. These receptors originate from a human donor in good health (CMV status not recorded). Some clones in this sample may be carry-over from other donors' samples.

This clonotype was counted ten times or more. Germline and junction disagree at one end, which may indicate a read error. V gene TRBV7-2 combines with J gene TRBJ2-7; 10 bases are a match to TRBD2. This CDR3 contains 14 residues. CDR1 is SGHTA and CDR2 is FQGNSA in the germline V gene. The CDR3 spells CASSLAGVGYEQYF. In nucleotides, the CDR3 is TGTGCCAGCAGCCTAGCGGGAGTAGGGTACGAGCAGTACTTC.

This clonotype has only a few counts. The gene calls are TRBV7-9 and TRBJ2-1; TRBD1 matches 9 bases. Germline-derived CDR1 and CDR2 are SEHNR and FQNEAQ (reference sequence). V shed 4 bases and J 9 bases; nucleotides not matched to a gene: 10. The CDR3 is 15 amino acids. The CDR3 nucleotides are TGTGCCAGCAGCTCCCCGGGACAGGGAGTGCCTGAGCAGTTCTTC. Protein product: CASSSPGQGVPEQFF.

This clonotype was seen only a few times. This rearrangement joins TRBV6-2 or TRBV6-3 to TRBJ1-2; 8 positions match TRBD1. J lost 4 bases, V lost 5 bases, and 12 bases had no gene match. This CDR3 has 16 amino acids. Germline V gives CDR1 MNHEY, CDR2 SVGEGT. In DNA, the CDR3 is TGTGCCAGCAGTCAACTATCCGGGACAGGACTCTATGGCTACACCTTC. Translation: CASSQLSGTGLYGYTF.

The chain recombines TRBV30 with TRBJ2-1; maybe TRBD2 (6 bases). CDR3 size: 14 residues. Germline lookup yields CDR1 GTSNPN and CDR2 SVGIG (reference sequence). Trimming took 5 bases from V and 6 from J, leaving 17 bases between them. The CDR3 DNA reads TGTGCCTGGGAACGGGGACTTGCACCCAATGAGCAGTTCTTC. Protein sequence: CAWERGLAPNEQFF.

This clonotype was seen many times. The chain employs TRBV7-2 and TRBJ1-3, with 8 bases fitting TRBD1. The V gene's germline CDR1 is SGHTA and CDR2 FQGNSA. This CDR3 spans 12 amino acids. The V gene end was trimmed by 8 bases and the J gene end by 9 bases; junction bases not matched to a gene: 6. This CDR3 reads CASGQGASTIYF. DNA of the CDR3: TGTGCCAGCGGCCAGGGGGCTAGCACCATATATTTT.

This chain connects TRBV6-2 or TRBV6-3 to TRBJ2-7; D is undetermined. The V gene's germline CDR1 is MNHEY and CDR2 SVGEGT. This CDR3 is built from 12 residues. Trimming removed 0 bases at V and 6 bases at J, with 6 bases between. The CDR3: CASSYSDGEQYF. The CDR3 DNA is TGTGCCAGCAGTTACTCGGACGGCGAGCAGTACTTC.

This chain joins TRBV28 and TRBJ1-3; 7 positions match TRBD1. Germline CDR1 MDHEN, CDR2 SYDVKM. Unmatched junction bases numbered 9, after V lost 3 bases and J lost 7 bases. This CDR3 region has 15 residues. For the CDR3, the DNA is TGTGCCAGCAGTTTGGGGGGAGGGGGCGCGAACACCATATATTTT. Translation gives CASSLGGGGANTIYF.

This clonotype was counted between two and nine times. J is TRBJ2-2 and V is TRBV6-6; TRBD2 might be the D (7 bases). Germline V gene sequence: CDR1 MNHNY, CDR2 SVGAGI (reference sequence). The V gene lost 3 bases and the J gene lost 4 bases, with 12 bases spanning the gap. The CDR3 totals 15 residues. The DNA of the CDR3 is TGTGCCAGCAGTTATAGGGGGAGGGGCACCGGGGAGCTGTTTTTT. It yields the protein CASSYRGRGTGELFF.

The rearrangement uses TRBV20-1 and TRBJ1-2; TRBD1 aligns across 9 bases. The CDR3 extends over 13 amino acids. In germline, CDR1 is DFQATT, CDR2 SNEGSKA (reference sequence). CDR3 bases: TGCACCTGCTCCGGGACAGGGAACTATGGCTACACCTTC. Translating gives CTCSGTGNYGYTF.

This chain uses TRBV7-3 with TRBJ2-7, with 9 bases matching TRBD1. The ends lost 1 base at V and 5 bases at J; junction bases unmatched: 9. Germline V lookup: CDR1 SGHTA, CDR2 FQGTGA. This CDR3 is built from 16 residues. As DNA, the CDR3 is TGTGCCAGCAGCTTAATGTCCCCGGGACAGGGAGACGAGCAGTACTTC. The encoded protein is CASSLMSPGQGDEQYF. Filled out from reference TRBV7-3 and TRBJ2-7, the complete variable domain reads GAGVSQTPSNKVTEKGKYVELRCDPISGHTALYWYRQSLGQGPEFLIYFQGTGAADDSGLPNDRFFAVRPEGSVSTLKIQRTERGDSAVYLCASSLMSPGQGDEQYFGPGTRLTVT.

The chain employs TRBV7-2 and TRBJ2-3; TRBD2 matches at 7 bases. Germline V gene lookup returns CDR1 SGHTA and CDR2 FQGNSA. CDR3 length equals 15 residues. V was pared by 4 bases and J by 5 bases, with 9 bases of the junction left unmatched. CDR3 loop: CASSSGRGREDTQYF. CDR3 sequence (DNA): TGTGCCAGCAGCTCAGGACGGGGGAGGGAAGATACGCAGTATTTT.

This clonotype appeared a few times. The junction differs from germline at one of its ends, possibly a read error. The gene calls are TRBV7-2 and TRBJ1-1; 7 positions match TRBD1. Germline V gives CDR1 SGHTA, CDR2 FQGNSA. CDR3 length equals 14 residues. CDR3 DNA: TGTGCCAGCAGCTTTTCCAGGGGGAACGCTGAAGCTTTCTTT. This gives the protein CASSFSRGNAEAFF.

This clonotype was picked up a small number of times. The rearrangement uses TRBV19 and TRBJ1-5; D remains ambiguous. V was pared by 3 bases and J by 1 base, with 7 bases between. Germline-derived CDR1 and CDR2 are LNHDA and SQIVND (reference sequence). CDR3 size: 14 residues. The CDR3 here is CASSMYDSNQPQHF. The CDR3 DNA reads as TGTGCCAGTAGTATGTACGACAGCAATCAGCCCCAGCATTTT.

This clonotype has a count of ten or more. The chain combines TRBV7-2 with TRBJ2-1, with 9 bases matching TRBD2. There are 19 residues in the CDR3. CDR1 is SGHTA, CDR2 FQGNSA, per germline. V gave up 4 bases and J gave up 0 bases; unmatched junction bases: 13. CDR3 nucleotide sequence: TGTGCCAGCAGCTCCCCTTCGACTAGCGGATACAACTCCTACAATGAGCAGTTCTTC. This encodes CASSSPSTSGYNSYNEQFF.

For the CDR3, the DNA is TGTGCCACACAGTCCCTCTATGGCTACACCTTC. It yields the protein CATQSLYGYTF. The chain couples TRBV28 to TRBJ1-2; D remains unclear. This CDR3 is 11 amino acids long. Germline V CDR1 and CDR2: MDHEN, SYDVKM. V lost 10 bases and J lost 4, with 10 bases in between.

The chain is built from TRBV19 and TRBJ2-2; TRBD2 aligns across 14 bases. Germline V gene lookup returns CDR1 LNHDA and CDR2 SQIVND (reference sequence). Trimming took 8 bases from V and 9 from J; bases not matched to a gene: 11. This CDR3 contains 16 residues. CDR3 loop: CASFGLGTSGRWELFF. The CDR3, as DNA: TGTGCCAGTTTTGGACTCGGGACTAGCGGGAGATGGGAGCTGTTTTTT.

This chain uses TRBV12-3 or TRBV12-4 with TRBJ2-7; D unclear. The V end lost 1 base, the J end lost 3 bases, and 7 bases lay between the germline ends. The CDR3 length is 13 residues. CDR3 nucleotides: TGTGCCAGCAGTTTAGAAATTGTCTACGAGCAGTACGTC. The encoded protein is CASSLEIVYEQYV.

The J gene is TRBJ2-5, the V gene TRBV11-2; TRBD2 is a possible D gene (5 bases). Trimming removed 5 bases at V and 8 bases at J, with 12 bases between. Germline V gene lookup returns CDR1 SGHAT and CDR2 FQNNGV. This CDR3 contains 12 residues. CDR3 DNA sequence: TGTGCCAGCAGCCACGGGATTAACACCCAGTACTTC. This encodes CASSHGINTQYF.

This clonotype was observed a handful of times. The gene calls are TRBV20-1 and TRBJ2-3; TRBD2 is a possible D gene (6 bases). Trimming stripped 6 bases from V and 3 bases from J, with 19 bases between. Per germline, CDR1 DFQATT and CDR2 SNEGSKA (reference sequence). The length of the CDR3 is 15 residues. The CDR3: CSAALPGRRTDTQYF. The CDR3 bases are TGCAGTGCAGCCCTCCCCGGGAGAAGAACAGATACGCAGTATTTT.

In this sample, this clonotype turned up a few times. The chain has TRBV11-1 and TRBJ2-2; no firm D call. Germline assignment: CDR1 SGHAT and CDR2 FQDESV (reference sequence). The V end lost 4 bases, the J end lost 6 bases, and 9 bases lay between the germline ends. The CDR3 is made up of 13 amino acids. Here the CDR3 DNA reads TGTGCCAGCAGCTGGCCAAGGGCCGGGGAGCTGTTTTTT. Translated, it gives CASSWPRAGELFF.

This clonotype showed up just a few times. V is TRBV27 and J is TRBJ2-3; 7 bases align to TRBD2. The CDR3 length is 16 residues. J gave up 0 bases and V 6 bases, and 9 bases lay outside the gene matches. CDR1 is MNHEY, CDR2 SMNVEV, per germline (reference sequence). CDR3 nucleotides: TGTGCCAGCAGCCGCCAGGGAGGGACCAGCACAGATACGCAGTATTTT. This translates into CASSRQGGTSTDTQYF.

This clonotype was detected many times. The chain carries TRBV7-2 and TRBJ1-3, with D perhaps TRBD1 (5 bases). The V gene lost 2 bases and the J gene lost 0 bases, with 14 bases spanning the gap. CDR3 length equals 17 residues. Germline CDR1 SGHTA, CDR2 FQGNSA. The CDR3 DNA is TGTGCCAGCAGCTTACCGGGACGGATGTTCTCTGGAAACACCATATATTTT. It encodes CASSLPGRMFSGNTIYF. The full variable domain, completed using reference TRBV7-2 and TRBJ1-3, is GAGVSQSPSNKVTEKGKDVELRCDPISGHTALYWYRQSLGQGLEFLIYFQGNSAPDKSGLPSDRFSAERTGGSVSTLTIQRTQQEDSAVYLCASSLPGRMFSGNTIYFGEGSWLTVV.